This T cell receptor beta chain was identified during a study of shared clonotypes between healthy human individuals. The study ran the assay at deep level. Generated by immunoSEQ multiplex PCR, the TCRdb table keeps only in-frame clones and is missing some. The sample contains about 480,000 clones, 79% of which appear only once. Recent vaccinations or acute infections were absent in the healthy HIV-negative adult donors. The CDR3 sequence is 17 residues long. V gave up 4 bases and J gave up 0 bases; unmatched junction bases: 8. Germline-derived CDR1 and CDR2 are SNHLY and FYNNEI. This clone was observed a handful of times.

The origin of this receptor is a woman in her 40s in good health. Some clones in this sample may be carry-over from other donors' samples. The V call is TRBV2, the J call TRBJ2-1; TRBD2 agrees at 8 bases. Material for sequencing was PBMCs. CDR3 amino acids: CASSGLESGSSYNEQFF. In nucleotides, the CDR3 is TGTGCCAGCAGTGGTTTGGAGAGCGGGAGCTCCTACAATGAGCAGTTCTTC.